The 15 T cell receptor beta chains reported below all come from one sample, sequenced in a study of blood T cell repertoires in COVID-19. Repertoires were generated with immunoSEQ multiplex PCR, while TCRdb's copy carries only in-frame clones and drops some. Seen here are about 190,000 clones, 80% observed once, and the top ten hold about 6.3%. The specimen was peripheral blood. Source of these receptors: a man aged 55 to 70 with acute or convalescent COVID-19.

J is TRBJ2-1 and V is TRBV19, with 15 bases identical to TRBD2. The V gene end was trimmed by 5 bases and the J gene end by 7 bases; junction bases not matched to a gene: 3. Germline CDR1 is LNHDA and CDR2 is SQIVND (reference sequence). The length of the CDR3 is 15 residues. CDR3 residues: CASSLGTSGRNEQFF. The DNA for the CDR3 is TGTGCCAGTAGTTTAGGGACTAGCGGGAGGAATGAGCAGTTCTTC. Full variable domain (remainder filled in from reference TRBV19 and TRBJ2-1): DGGITQSPKYLFRKEGQNVTLSCEQNLNHDAMYWYRQDPGQGLRLIYYSQIVNDFQKGDIAEGYSVSREKKESFPLTVTSAQKNPTAFYLCASSLGTSGRNEQFFGPGTRLTVL.

V and J are TRBV6-2 or TRBV6-3 and TRBJ1-1; D gene unclear. V lost 3 bases, J lost 3 bases, and 8 bases lay in between. The V gene's germline CDR1 is MNHEY and CDR2 SVGEGT. The CDR3 totals 13 residues. The CDR3 loop is CASSYAGDTEAFF. The CDR3 DNA reads TGTGCCAGCAGTTATGCCGGGGACACTGAAGCTTTCTTT.

The chain couples TRBV19 to TRBJ1-2; D may be TRBD1 (5 bases). Germline assignment: CDR1 LNHDA and CDR2 SQIVND (reference sequence). The CDR3 spans 14 residues. The V end lost 6 bases, the J end lost 1 base, and 12 bases lay between the germline ends. The CDR3 sequence: CASRDLGGNYGYTF. CDR3 coding DNA: TGTGCCAGTAGAGACCTGGGGGGTAACTATGGCTACACCTTC. The variable domain in full, with the rest retrieved from reference TRBV19 and TRBJ1-2, is DGGITQSPKYLFRKEGQNVTLSCEQNLNHDAMYWYRQDPGQGLRLIYYSQIVNDFQKGDIAEGYSVSREKKESFPLTVTSAQKNPTAFYLCASRDLGGNYGYTFGSGTRLTVV.

This clone came up a few times. CDR3 DNA: TGCGCCAGCAGCTTAACAGGGAAGAATGGAAACACCATATATTTT. Translation: CASSLTGKNGNTIYF. The chain joins TRBV5-1 to TRBJ1-3; perhaps TRBD1 as D (6 bases). In germline, CDR1 is SGHRS, CDR2 YFSETQ. The CDR3 sequence is 15 residues long. V lost 2 bases to trimming and J lost 3 bases, with 12 bases between them.

The gene calls are TRBV7-9 and TRBJ2-7; the match to TRBD2 covers 10 bases. V was pared by 5 bases and J by 2 bases, with 9 bases of the junction left unmatched. CDR1 and CDR2 from the germline V gene are SEHNR and FQNEAQ (reference sequence). The CDR3 is 16 residues long. The CDR3, as DNA: TGTGCCAGCAGCCCCTTGACTAGCGGGCGACCCTACGAGCAGTACTTC. This gives the protein CASSPLTSGRPYEQYF. Full variable domain (remainder filled in from reference TRBV7-9 and TRBJ2-7): DTGVSQNPRHKITKRGQNVTFRCDPISEHNRLYWYRQTLGQGPEFLTYFQNEAQLEKSRLLSDRFSAERPKGSFSTLEIQRTEQGDSAMYLCASSPLTSGRPYEQYFGPGTRLTVT.

This rearrangement joins TRBV19 to TRBJ1-2, with D tentatively TRBD1 (6 bases). CDR3 length: 15 amino acids. CDR1 is LNHDA, CDR2 SQIVND, per germline (reference sequence). The V gene lost 0 bases and the J gene lost 6 bases, with 14 bases spanning the gap. CDR3 DNA sequence: TGTGCCAGTAGTATAGAGGGCAGGGGAGGGGATGGCTACACCTTC. This translates into CASSIEGRGGDGYTF.

DNA for the CDR3: TGTGCCAGCTCACCGCTGACAGGGGAATCGATGGGCTACACCTTC. It is translated as CASSPLTGESMGYTF. The chain has TRBV18 and TRBJ1-2; 8 bases map to TRBD1. V was clipped by 3 bases and J by 8 bases; unmatched bases: 11. Germline V gene data show CDR1 as KGHSH and CDR2 as LQKENI. This CDR3 is built from 15 residues.

V usage is TRBV19 and J usage is TRBJ1-4; D gene ambiguous. V lost 4 bases and J 8 bases, leaving 11 bases between the germline ends. The CDR3 runs to 13 residues. Looked up from germline, CDR1 is LNHDA and CDR2 is SQIVND (reference sequence). CDR3 nucleotides: TGTGCCAGTAGTACCTACCGCGGAGAAAAACTGTTTTTT. It yields the protein CASSTYRGEKLFF.

J is TRBJ2-3 and V is TRBV9, with D maybe TRBD2 (5 bases). Germline CDR1 is SGDLS and CDR2 is YYNGEE. The CDR3 consists of 16 residues. Between the trimmed V and J ends, which lost 0 bases and 0 bases, there was a span of 11 bases. CDR3: CASSVEPQRSTDTQYF. The DNA of the CDR3 is TGTGCCAGCAGCGTAGAGCCCCAGCGGAGCACAGATACGCAGTATTTT.

The chain is built from TRBV6-5 and TRBJ1-1; 8 positions agree with TRBD1. CDR3 length equals 12 residues. J lost 7 bases, V lost 6 bases, and 4 bases had no gene match. Germline CDR1 and CDR2: MNHEY and SVGAGI. CDR3 residues: CASRGQVDEAFF. The CDR3 region has the DNA TGTGCCAGCAGGGGACAGGTCGATGAAGCTTTCTTT.

The genes are TRBV2 and TRBJ1-1, with 8 nucleotides matching TRBD1. The CDR3 loop spans 16 amino acids. The V segment lost 6 bases and the J segment 10 bases; nucleotides outside the gene matches: 19. In germline, CDR1 is SNHLY, CDR2 FYNNEI. In DNA, the CDR3 is TGTGCCAGCAGGACCTCTGGGACAGGAAGTCTATTAGGAGCTTTCTTT. This codes for CASRTSGTGSLLGAFF.

V is TRBV5-1 and J is TRBJ1-1; D may be TRBD1 (6 bases). The germline CDR1 and CDR2 sequences are SGHRS and YFSETQ. Trimming pared 4 bases from V and 0 bases from J, leaving 13 bases between. The length of the CDR3 is 15 residues. Here the CDR3 reads CASSLAGTLNTEAFF. The CDR3 DNA sequence: TGCGCCAGCAGCCTAGCCGGGACACTGAACACTGAAGCTTTCTTT. Variable domain in full (rest from reference TRBV5-1 and TRBJ1-1): KAGVTQTPRYLIKTRGQQVTLSCSPISGHRSVSWYQQTPGQGLQFLFEYFSETQRNKGNFPGRFSGRQFSNSRSEMNVSTLELGDSALYLCASSLAGTLNTEAFFGQGTRLTVV.

The genes are TRBV2 and TRBJ2-5, with TRBD2 identical over 7 bases. Germline assignment: CDR1 SNHLY and CDR2 FYNNEI. V shed 6 bases and J 2 bases; nucleotides not matched to a gene: 6. The CDR3 runs to 14 residues. CDR3 sequence: CASRTGTIQETQYF. In DNA, the CDR3 is TGTGCCAGCAGAACCGGGACTATTCAAGAGACCCAGTACTTC.

In DNA, the CDR3 is TGTGCCAGCAGCCAAAGGGGGACTAGCGGGAAGAAGCAGTACTTC. Residues: CASSQRGTSGKKQYF. The chain has TRBV7-6 and TRBJ2-7; TRBD2 agrees at 13 bases. V dropped 5 bases and J dropped 8; count of bases not matched to a gene: 9. The V gene's germline CDR1 is SGHVS and CDR2 FNYEAQ. This CDR3 has 15 residues.

CDR3 loop: CASRLERNQGFVSNQPQHF. The CDR3 DNA sequence: TGTGCAAGTCGCTTAGAACGAAACCAGGGGTTTGTGAGCAATCAGCCCCAGCATTTT. The V and J genes are TRBV12-2 and TRBJ1-5; no DNA check was done on the table's D call, TRBD1. TRBV12-2 constitutes a pseudogene. CDR3 length: 19 residues.